These 25 T cell receptor beta chains were sequenced from one sample in a study of control samples from healthy donors and cancer patients. Produced via immunoSEQ multiplex PCR; TCRdb's table is partial and in-frame only. The table lists under 95,000 clones, roughly nine tenths of them singletons. Sequencing input: blood. These receptors all come from a woman in her twenties or thirties in good health.

The chain employs TRBV5-4 and TRBJ2-1, with D perhaps TRBD2 (7 bases). CDR1 is SGHNT and CDR2 is YYREEE in the germline V gene (reference sequence). The CDR3 runs 13 residues. Between the trimmed V and J ends, which lost 4 bases and 15 bases, there was a span of 20 bases. The DNA of the CDR3 is TGTGCCAGCAGCATACTGGGGGGGCCCACCACGTTCTTC. This gives the protein CASSILGGPTTFF.

This sequence joins TRBV28 and TRBJ1-6; TRBD1 is a possible D gene (6 bases). Germline V gene lookup returns CDR1 MDHEN and CDR2 SYDVKM. Trimming cost V 4 bases and J 10 bases, with 14 bases left between them. The length of the CDR3 is 14 residues. The DNA of the CDR3 is TGTGCCAGCAGTTGGACAGCAAATAGATCACCCCTCCACTTT. It encodes CASSWTANRSPLHF.

This chain uses TRBV5-6 with TRBJ2-7; D possibly uses TRBD1 or TRBD2 (5 bases each). This CDR3 has 13 amino acids. V lost 4 bases and J 2 bases, leaving 10 bases between the germline ends. Germline CDR1 reads SGHDT; CDR2 reads YYEEEE. CDR3 bases: TGTGCCAGCAGCCCCGGGACCACCTACGAGCAGTACTTC. Translating gives CASSPGTTYEQYF.

The chain employs TRBV5-5 and TRBJ1-1; D possibly corresponds to TRBD1 (5 bases). Trimming left V 3 bases short and J 1 base short, with 7 bases between. This CDR3 is 13 amino acids long. In germline, CDR1 is SGHKS, CDR2 YYEKEE (reference sequence). For the CDR3, the DNA is TGTGCCAGCAGCTGGGGCAGGAACACTGAAGCTTTCTTT. Amino acid sequence: CASSWGRNTEAFF.

In DNA form, the CDR3 reads TGTGCCAGCAGTCCCTCGACAGGGAGTCAGCCCCAGCATTTT. Residues: CASSPSTGSQPQHF. V gene TRBV6-5 combines with J gene TRBJ1-5, with 7 bases lining up with TRBD1. V was clipped by 5 bases and J by 6 bases; unmatched bases: 7. From germline, CDR1 is MNHEY and CDR2 SVGAGI. The CDR3 has 14 amino acids.

V gene TRBV7-3 combines with J gene TRBJ1-1; tentative D call: TRBD1 (5 bases). The CDR3 consists of 15 residues. Between the trimmed V and J ends, which lost 3 bases and 1 base, there was a span of 12 bases. In germline, CDR1 is SGHTA, CDR2 FQGTGA. The CDR3 region is CASSLQTGGNTEAFF. CDR3 DNA: TGTGCCAGCAGCTTGCAAACAGGAGGGAACACTGAAGCTTTCTTT.

This sequence joins TRBV7-2 and TRBJ1-2, with D perhaps TRBD1 (5 bases). CDR3 length: 15 amino acids. Trimming removed 6 bases from V and 4 bases from J, with 18 bases in between. The germline V gene has CDR1 SGHTA and CDR2 FQGNSA. In DNA form, the CDR3 reads TGTGCCAGCAGTCCGGGACCTAGCTCTAGCTATGGCTACACCTTC. It translates to CASSPGPSSSYGYTF.

This clone was seen a single time. V usage is TRBV30 and J usage is TRBJ1-2, with TRBD1 matching over 8 bases. V lost 2 bases and J lost 7; bases outside the gene matches: 12. CDR3 size: 15 residues. Germline V CDR1 and CDR2: GTSNPN, SVGIG (reference sequence). The CDR3 region is CAWSPGGAIPIGYTF. The CDR3 bases are TGTGCCTGGAGTCCAGGGGGCGCGATTCCGATTGGCTACACCTTC. The entire variable domain, with the rest obtained from reference TRBV30 and TRBJ1-2, is as follows: SQTIHQWPATLVQPVGSPLSLECTVEGTSNPNLYWYRQAAGRGLQLLFYSVGIGQISSEVPQNLSASRPQDRQFILSSKKLLLSDSGFYLCAWSPGGAIPIGYTFGSGTRLTVV.

This clone appeared a single time. The chain links TRBV5-4 to TRBJ1-2; D is undetermined. Germline lookup yields CDR1 SGHNT and CDR2 YYREEE (reference sequence). Trimming removed 0 bases from V and 3 bases from J, with 12 bases in between. The CDR3 length is 15 residues. In nucleotides, the CDR3 is TGTGCCAGCAGCTTGGTTGGCAGGATCCACTATGGCTACACCTTC. Its protein is CASSLVGRIHYGYTF.

J is TRBJ2-1 and V is TRBV2, with 10 nucleotides matching TRBD2. V was pared by 6 bases and J by 8 bases, with 10 bases of the junction left unmatched. The CDR3 has 15 residues. Germline-derived CDR1 and CDR2 are SNHLY and FYNNEI. The CDR3 spells CASRFDRAGGHEQFF. CDR3 sequence (DNA): TGTGCCAGCAGGTTTGACCGAGCGGGGGGGCATGAGCAGTTCTTC.

This clone appeared once. CDR3 coding DNA: TGTGCCAGCAGTCACGGGACAGCAAAAAACACTGAAGCTTTCTTT. Amino acid sequence: CASSHGTAKNTEAFF. J is TRBJ1-1 and V is TRBV13; 7 bases are shared with TRBD1. This CDR3 has 15 amino acids. Per the germline V gene, CDR1 is PRHDT and CDR2 is FYEKMQ (reference sequence). V gave up 6 bases and J gave up 2 bases; unmatched junction bases: 9. The full variable domain, completed using reference TRBV13 and TRBJ1-1, is AAGVIQSPRHLIKEKRETATLKCYPIPRHDTVYWYQQGPGQDPQFLISFYEKMQSDKGSIPDRFSAQQFSDYHSELNMSSLELGDSALYFCASSHGTAKNTEAFFGQGTRLTVV.

The chain employs TRBV5-1 and TRBJ2-1; maybe TRBD2 (5 bases). V gave up 2 bases and J gave up 2 bases, with 11 bases separating them. The CDR3 has 15 residues. CDR1 is SGHRS, CDR2 YFSETQ, per germline. DNA for the CDR3: TGCGCCAGCAGCTTAAGCGGCACCCCCTACAATGAGCAGTTCTTC. It translates to CASSLSGTPYNEQFF.

The chain is built from TRBV18 and TRBJ1-2; D uncertain. CDR1 KGHSH and CDR2 LQKENI come from the germline V gene. This CDR3 region has 14 residues. Trimming left V 6 bases short and J 3 bases short, with 14 bases between. The DNA for the CDR3 is TGTGCCAGCTCCCCCGAGACACGGGACTATGGCTACACCTTC. Its translation is CASSPETRDYGYTF.

The chain joins TRBV7-3 to TRBJ2-3; 10 nucleotides line up with TRBD2. The ends lost 2 bases at V and 3 bases at J; junction bases unmatched: 5. CDR1 and CDR2 (germline): SGHTA, FQGTGA. The CDR3 is made up of 16 amino acids. The CDR3 protein is CASSLGAGGRTDTQYF. The CDR3 region has the DNA TGTGCCAGCAGCTTAGGAGCGGGGGGGAGGACAGATACGCAGTATTTT. The full variable domain, in which reference TRBV7-3 and TRBJ2-3 provide the parts outside the CDR3, is GAGVSQTPSNKVTEKGKYVELRCDPISGHTALYWYRQSLGQGPEFLIYFQGTGAADDSGLPNDRFFAVRPEGSVSTLKIQRTERGDSAVYLCASSLGAGGRTDTQYFGPGTRLTVL.

The CDR3 nucleotides are TGTGCCAGCAGCTTGGACAGGATCTATGGCTACACCTTC. Encoded protein: CASSLDRIYGYTF. The chain couples TRBV5-4 to TRBJ1-2; D is possibly TRBD1 (5 bases). CDR3 length: 13 amino acids. V was shortened by 0 bases and J by 4 bases, with 7 bases between the two germline ends. CDR1 is SGHNT, CDR2 YYREEE, per germline (reference sequence).

The gene calls are TRBV28 and TRBJ2-5; 9 nucleotides agree with TRBD2. The CDR3 loop spans 15 amino acids. Germline-derived CDR1 and CDR2 are MDHEN and SYDVKM. V lost 1 base and J lost 2; bases outside the gene matches: 2. CDR3 nucleotide sequence: TGTGCCAGCAGTTTATCGCGGGGGGGTCAAGAGACCCAGTACTTC. Translation: CASSLSRGGQETQYF.

This clone was counted once. This sequence joins TRBV12-3 or TRBV12-4 and TRBJ1-2, with D unresolved. The V gene lost 1 base and the J gene lost 2 bases, with 5 bases spanning the gap. The CDR3 totals 13 residues. The CDR3 reads CASSLEGNYGYTF. CDR3 in DNA: TGTGCCAGCAGTTTAGAGGGAAACTATGGCTACACCTTC.

V and J are TRBV19 and TRBJ2-1; 10 bases align to TRBD1. Trimming cost V 6 bases and J 6 bases; bases outside gene matches: 14. Germline lookup yields CDR1 LNHDA and CDR2 SQIVND (reference sequence). The CDR3 is made up of 17 amino acids. CDR3 coding DNA: TGTGCCAGTAGCGACAGGGGGCTCACTCGTAGTGGCAATGAGCAGTTCTTC. Protein product: CASSDRGLTRSGNEQFF.

J is TRBJ2-3 and V is TRBV3-1 (or the pseudogene TRBV3-2); either TRBD1 or TRBD2 may fit D (5 bases each). The V end was cut by 4 bases, the J end by 1 base, with 24 bases between. The germline CDR1 and CDR2 sequences are LGHDT and YNNKEL (reference sequence). The CDR3 contains 19 residues. The CDR3 protein is CASSPPGPQKLLGTDTQYF. The DNA for the CDR3 is TGTGCCAGCAGCCCCCCGGGACCACAGAAGTTGTTGGGCACAGATACGCAGTATTTT.

This clone was seen a handful of times. The chain combines TRBV5-6 with TRBJ2-3; a weak D match, TRBD1 (5 bases). V lost 2 bases and J 7 bases, leaving 8 bases between the germline ends. CDR1 is SGHDT and CDR2 is YYEEEE in the germline V gene. The CDR3 loop spans 12 amino acids. CDR3 DNA: TGTGCCAGCAGCTTCCCAGGGTATACGCAGTATTTT. Translating it yields CASSFPGYTQYF.

V gene TRBV15 combines with J gene TRBJ2-2, with D perhaps matching TRBD1 (5 bases). V lost 5 bases, J lost 4 bases, and 14 bases lay in between. The CDR3 has 15 amino acids. Germline loops: CDR1 LNHNV, CDR2 YYDKDF (reference sequence). The CDR3 reads CATSGYRSGTGELFF. In DNA, the CDR3 is TGTGCCACCAGCGGTTACAGGTCTGGCACCGGGGAGCTGTTTTTT.

V gene TRBV12-3 or TRBV12-4 combines with J gene TRBJ1-1; D remains unclear. CDR3 length: 12 residues. Trimming took off 4 bases at V and 4 bases at J, with 7 bases between the two ends. The CDR3 DNA is TGTGCCAGCAGTTCGCTGACCACTGAAGCTTTCTTT. It encodes CASSSLTTEAFF.

V is TRBV2 and J is TRBJ2-3; perhaps TRBD2 as D (6 bases). V was cut by 7 bases and J by 2 bases, with 28 bases left in between. The CDR3 runs to 19 residues. CDR1 is SNHLY, CDR2 FYNNEI, per germline. Here the CDR3 reads CASNHAGTQQDPVTDTQYF. Here the CDR3 DNA reads TGTGCCAGCAACCACGCCGGGACTCAACAAGATCCCGTCACAGATACGCAGTATTTT. Combining the CDR3 with reference TRBV2 and TRBJ2-3 gives the whole variable domain EPEVTQTPSHQVTQMGQEVILRCVPISNHLYFYWYRQILGQKVEFLVSFYNNEISEKSEIFDDQFSVERPDGSNFTLKIRSTKLEDSAMYFCASNHAGTQQDPVTDTQYFGPGTRLTVL.

The rearrangement links TRBV7-9 to TRBJ2-1; D unresolved. The germline CDR1 and CDR2 sequences are SEHNR and FQNEAQ (reference sequence). Trimming removed 4 bases at V and 3 bases at J, with 16 bases between. CDR3 length equals 16 residues. CDR3 nucleotide sequence: TGTGCCAGCAGCTCGACCGAGCGAGTAATCTACAATGAGCAGTTCTTC. This encodes CASSSTERVIYNEQFF.

The CDR3 sequence is CASSPSNYGYTF. DNA for the CDR3: TGTGCCAGCAGCCCGTCTAACTATGGCTACACCTTC. The chain carries TRBV4-2 and TRBJ1-2; no clear D. The germline V gene has CDR1 LGHNA and CDR2 YNFKEQ. The CDR3 has 12 amino acids. Trimming pared 4 bases from V and 0 bases from J, leaving 3 bases between.